This T cell receptor beta chain emerged from a study of technical replicates of blood from several donors. Germline loops: CDR1 MDHEN, CDR2 SYDVKM. The CDR3 loop spans 15 amino acids. The trim removed 6 bases at V and 0 bases at J, leaving 8 bases unmatched. Produced via immunoSEQ multiplex PCR; TCRdb's table is partial and in-frame only. The sample contains 95,000 to 100,000 clones, just over 95% of which appear only once. Sequenced sample: T cells isolated from PBMCs. The V call is TRBV28, the J call TRBJ2-7; 7 bases map to TRBD1. This receptor was identified in a human donor in good health. As DNA, the CDR3 is TGTGCCAGCAGACCCCTCACAGGGGTCTCCTACGAGCAGTACTTC. This codes for CASRPLTGVSYEQYF.